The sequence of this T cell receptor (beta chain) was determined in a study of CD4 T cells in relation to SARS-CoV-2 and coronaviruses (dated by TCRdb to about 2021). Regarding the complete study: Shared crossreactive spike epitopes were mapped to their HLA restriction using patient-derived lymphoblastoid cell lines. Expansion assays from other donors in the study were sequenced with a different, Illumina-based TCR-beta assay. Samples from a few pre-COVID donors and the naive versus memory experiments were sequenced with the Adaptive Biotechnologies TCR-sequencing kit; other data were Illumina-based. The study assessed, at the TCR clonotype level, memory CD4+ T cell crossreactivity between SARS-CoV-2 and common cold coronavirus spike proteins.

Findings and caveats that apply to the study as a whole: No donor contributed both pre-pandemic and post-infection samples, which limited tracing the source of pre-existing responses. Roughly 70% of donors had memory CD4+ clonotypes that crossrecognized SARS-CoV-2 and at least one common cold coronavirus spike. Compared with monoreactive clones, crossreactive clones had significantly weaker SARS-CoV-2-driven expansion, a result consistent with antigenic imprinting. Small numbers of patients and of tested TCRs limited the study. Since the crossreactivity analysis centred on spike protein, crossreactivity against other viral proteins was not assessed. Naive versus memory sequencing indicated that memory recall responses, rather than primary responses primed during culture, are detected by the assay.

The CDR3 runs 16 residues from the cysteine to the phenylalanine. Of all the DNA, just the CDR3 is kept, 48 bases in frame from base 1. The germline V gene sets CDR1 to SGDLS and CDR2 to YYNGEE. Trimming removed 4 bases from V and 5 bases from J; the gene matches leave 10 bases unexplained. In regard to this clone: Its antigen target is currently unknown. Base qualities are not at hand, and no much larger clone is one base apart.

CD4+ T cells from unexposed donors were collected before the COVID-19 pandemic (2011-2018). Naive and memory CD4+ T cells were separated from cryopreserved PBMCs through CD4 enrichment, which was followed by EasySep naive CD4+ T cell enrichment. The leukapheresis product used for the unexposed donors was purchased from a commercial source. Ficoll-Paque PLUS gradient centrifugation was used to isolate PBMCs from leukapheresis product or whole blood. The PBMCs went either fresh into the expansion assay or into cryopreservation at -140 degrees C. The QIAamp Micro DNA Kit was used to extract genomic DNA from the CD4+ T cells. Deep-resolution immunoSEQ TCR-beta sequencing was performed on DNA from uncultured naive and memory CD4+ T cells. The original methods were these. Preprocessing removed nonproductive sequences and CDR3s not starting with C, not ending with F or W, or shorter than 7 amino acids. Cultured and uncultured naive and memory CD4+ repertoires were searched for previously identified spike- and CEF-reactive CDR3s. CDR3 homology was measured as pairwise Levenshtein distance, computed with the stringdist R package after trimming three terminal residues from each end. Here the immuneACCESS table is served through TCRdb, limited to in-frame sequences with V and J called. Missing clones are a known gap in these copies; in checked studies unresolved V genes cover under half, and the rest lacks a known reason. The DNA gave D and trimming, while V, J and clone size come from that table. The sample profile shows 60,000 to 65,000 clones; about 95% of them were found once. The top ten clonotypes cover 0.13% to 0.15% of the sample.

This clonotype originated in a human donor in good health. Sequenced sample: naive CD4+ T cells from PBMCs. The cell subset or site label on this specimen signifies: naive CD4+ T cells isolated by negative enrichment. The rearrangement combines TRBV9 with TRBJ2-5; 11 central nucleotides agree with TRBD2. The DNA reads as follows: TGTGCCAGCAGCCTGGGAGGGACTAGCGGCTCGGAGACCCAGTACTTC. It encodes CASSLGGTSGSETQYF.